This T cell receptor beta chain is drawn from a study of cytomegalovirus exposure and HLA in healthy donors. Whole-study findings and limits: Among TCR beta chains, those listed as cytomegalovirus-associated numbered fewer than 200.

The CDR3 consists of 13 residues. CDR1 MNHNS and CDR2 SASEGT come from the germline V gene. V was trimmed by 4 bases and J by 4 bases, leaving 10 bases between them. Sequencing was performed with immunoSEQ multiplex PCR; in TCRdb, only in-frame clones are kept and a portion is missing. This table holds over 200,000 clones, 70% to 90% found once. Among the 120 or so subjects of the validation cohort, separate from the roughly 670-subject first cohort, were the donors. This clone was seen more than once but under ten times. Its antigen is unidentified. The chain links TRBV6-1 to TRBJ1-2, with D perhaps TRBD1 (6 bases). Sample: PBMCs. This sequence was found in a woman aged 18-29 years in good health and CMV-seronegative. In DNA, the CDR3 is TGTGCCAGCAGTGCAGGGGTCAGCTATGGCTACACCTTC. Amino acid sequence: CASSAGVSYGYTF.